What follows are 20 T cell receptor beta chains derived from one specimen sequenced in a study of tumor and adjacent non-tumor tissue in lung cancer (dated by TCRdb to 2017 to 2018). RNA was extracted from bulk unsorted tissue and checked for quality with a NanoDrop ND-1000 and an Agilent 2100. For the normal lung samples, distant non-tumor tissue was collected more than 3 cm away from the tumor edge. The library was made by multiplex PCR. Sequencing took place on an Illumina HiSeq 2500. TCRbeta libraries were constructed through three rounds of nested PCR with primers (Table S4) according to protocols modified from ARM-PCR. TCRdb itself trimmed the public reads at Q25 with fastp, ran MiXCR and retained productive beta chains. Merged by CDR3 protein, the rows form single entries marked with the most common genes and DNA. The sample table lists 60,000 or so distinct CDR3 sequences, 61% of them with a count of one. Together, the top ten hold 32% of the sample.

Sequenced sample: distant non-tumor lung tissue. These receptors were taken from a man in his 70s with non-small cell lung cancer.

This clonotype has a count of ten or more. The V call is TRBV7-8, the J call TRBJ2-7; the match to TRBD1 covers 7 bases. This CDR3 spans 15 amino acids. Unmatched junction bases numbered 9, after V lost 5 bases and J lost 2 bases. Germline V lookup: CDR1 SGHVS, CDR2 FQNEAQ. This CDR3 reads CASSLRDRRTYEQYF. The CDR3 bases are TGTGCCAGCAGCCTCCGGGACAGAAGAACCTACGAGCAGTACTTC.

This clonotype is classed as medium-sized. This chain connects TRBV11-2 to TRBJ2-3; D is undetermined. V lost 5 bases, J lost 2 bases, and 14 bases lay in between. This CDR3 has 15 residues. The germline V gene has CDR1 SGHAT and CDR2 FQNNGV. The DNA for the CDR3 is TGTGCCAGCAGCGCAACCGTTTATCCCACAGATACGCAGTATTTT. Protein sequence: CASSATVYPTDTQYF.

Of note for this clonotype: Compared with germline, one end of the junction differs, possibly owing to a read error. The V and J genes are TRBV7-9 and TRBJ2-5; 7 bases map to TRBD1. CDR1 and CDR2 from the germline V gene are SEHNR and FQNEAQ (reference sequence). This CDR3 comprises 14 residues. The CDR3, as DNA: TGTGCCAGCAGCTCCGCCCAGGGGGAAGAGAGCCAGTACTTC. This encodes CASSSAQGEESQYF.

This clonotype has at least ten counts. The rearrangement links TRBV4-1 to TRBJ2-7; 9 bases align to TRBD1. After removal of 3 bases from V and 3 bases from J, the junction contained 6 bases not matched to a gene. CDR3 length: 15 amino acids. The germline gives CDR1 MGHRA, CDR2 YSYEKL. CDR3 region: CASSQGQGGLYEQYF. The CDR3 DNA follows: TGCGCCAGCAGCCAGGGACAGGGCGGACTCTACGAGCAGTACTTC.

In the case of this clonotype: Sequence at one end of the junction differs from germline and may be a read error. This sequence joins TRBV12-3 or TRBV12-4 and TRBJ2-2; D not certain. CDR3 length: 14 amino acids. CDR3 bases: TGTGCCTGCAGTTTAGTGGTGAACACCGGGGAGCTGTTTTTT. This encodes CACSLVVNTGELFF.

Details on this clonotype: The CDR3 does not close with the conserved phenylalanine or tryptophan, likely indicating a read error. The limits of the CDR3 on the DNA are not certain, so only TCRdb's listed CDR3 is given. This chain uses TRBV10-3 with TRBJ2-1; the table's D call TRBD1 went unverified against the DNA. Germline assignment: CDR1 ENHRY and CDR2 SYGVKD. The CDR3 is 13 residues long, ends included. The CDR3 spells CAIKGRGYNELFL.

There are a few counts of this clonotype. A much larger clone lies one base from this, so it may be a read error. V and J are TRBV29-1 and TRBJ1-4; TRBD1 matches 10 bases. Per germline, CDR1 SQVTM and CDR2 ANQGSEA. The CDR3 has 13 residues. The V gene end was trimmed by 8 bases and the J gene end by 7 bases; junction bases not matched to a gene: 7. This chain's CDR3 is CSIGGTGAEKLFF. The CDR3 nucleotides are TGCAGCATTGGAGGGACAGGGGCTGAAAAACTGTTTTTT.

Note on this clonotype: The germline gene is not matched at one end of the junction; a read error may be the cause. The rearrangement uses TRBV11-2 and TRBJ1-1; TRBD1 matches 8 bases. The length of the CDR3 is 15 residues. Germline loops: CDR1 SGHAT, CDR2 FQNNGV. The CDR3 nucleotides read TGTGGCAGCAGTCCTACAGGGGGGGCGAACGCTGAAGCTTTCTTT. Translated, it gives CGSSPTGGANAEAFF.

A note on this clonotype: At one boundary the junction diverges from the germline segment, which might be a read error. This chain links TRBV20-1 with TRBJ2-4; unclear D gene. Germline-derived CDR1 and CDR2 are DFQATT and SNEGSKA (reference sequence). There are 15 residues in the CDR3. The CDR3 spells CSATSGPIARNIQYF. CDR3 nucleotide sequence: TGCAGTGCGACCTCCGGACCTATAGCCAGAAACATTCAGTACTTC.

This clonotype was recorded a few times. The CDR3 carries no conserved terminal phenylalanine or tryptophan, so it likely arises from a read error. The chain joins TRBV11-3 to TRBJ2-7, with D unclear. Germline V gene sequence: CDR1 SGHNT, CDR2 YENEEA. This CDR3 region has 14 residues. The germline V and J ends were trimmed by 5 bases and 3 bases, with 14 bases remaining between them. CDR3 coding DNA: TGTGCCAGCAGCCCCCGACAAGGCCGCTACGAGCAGTACTCA. It encodes CASSPRQGRYEQYS.

On this clonotype itself: A much larger clone differs by one base, so this may be a read error. Here the CDR3 omits its conserved ending phenylalanine or tryptophan, so a read error is the likely source. This chain uses TRBV5-5 with TRBJ2-3; either TRBD1 or TRBD2 may fit D (5 bases each). Germline V gives CDR1 SGHKS, CDR2 YYEKEE (reference sequence). The CDR3 extends over 15 amino acids. V shed 0 bases and J shed 2 bases, with 10 bases lying between them. The CDR3 sequence is CASSLVVGTTDTQYL. The CDR3, as DNA: TGTGCCAGCAGCTTGGTGGTGGGGACCACAGATACGCAGTATTTG.

Notes on this clonotype: At one end the junction does not follow the germline gene, possibly because of a read error. The chain joins TRBV28 to TRBJ2-7; D unclear. The CDR3 loop spans 14 amino acids. Germline CDR1 and CDR2: MDHEN and SYDVKM. In nucleotides, the CDR3 is TGTGCCAGCAGTCCCCACAAGGTCGCGGACGAGCGGTACTTC. Protein product: CASSPHKVADERYF.

The V call is TRBV28, the J call TRBJ2-7; 8 bases agree with TRBD1. Trimming removed 7 bases from V and 0 bases from J; junction bases left unmatched: 5. The CDR3 has 14 residues. The V gene's germline CDR1 is MDHEN and CDR2 SYDVKM. CDR3 region: CASTWTGFSYEQYF. CDR3 sequence (DNA): TGTGCCAGCACGTGGACAGGGTTCTCCTACGAGCAGTACTTC.

Concerning this clonotype: Just one base apart from a much larger clone, this may be a read error. The V gene is TRBV6-1, the J gene TRBJ1-3; D uncertain. The CDR3 is 13 amino acids. CDR1 and CDR2 from the germline V gene are MNHNS and SASEGT. CDR3 nucleotides: TGTGCCAGCAGGCCGAGCTCTGGAAACATCATATATTTT. This encodes CASRPSSGNIIYF.

V gene TRBV11-2 combines with J gene TRBJ2-1, with a possible D match to TRBD2 (5 bases). V was trimmed by 6 bases and J by 3 bases, leaving 12 bases between them. This CDR3 has 14 amino acids. Germline V lookup: CDR1 SGHAT, CDR2 FQNNGV. The CDR3 sequence: CASRLEVVYNEQFF. The CDR3 nucleotides are TGTGCCAGCAGACTAGAGGTAGTCTACAATGAGCAGTTCTTC.

The chain has TRBV14 and TRBJ2-7; D remains unclear. V was cut by 6 bases and J by 13 bases, with 19 bases left in between. CDR3 length equals 12 residues. CDR1 and CDR2 from the germline V gene are SGHDN and FVKESK. The CDR3 nucleotides read TGTGCCAGCAGGCAGGTACCGGGTTACCAATACTTC. It specifies CASRQVPGYQYF.

This rearrangement joins TRBV9 to TRBJ2-1; D is perhaps TRBD1 (5 bases). Germline CDR1 SGDLS, CDR2 YYNGEE. The CDR3 is 13 residues long. V was cut by 4 bases and J by 5 bases, with 10 bases left in between. CDR3 sequence: CASSLDTDNEQFF. In DNA form, the CDR3 reads TGTGCCAGCAGCTTGGACACGGACAATGAGCAGTTCTTC.

This clonotype was found many times. This rearrangement joins TRBV5-5 to TRBJ2-5, with unresolved D. V lost 1 base, J lost 2 bases, and 9 bases lay in between. The V gene's germline CDR1 is SGHKS and CDR2 YYEKEE (reference sequence). The CDR3 is 14 residues long. The DNA of the CDR3 is TGTGCCAGCAGCTTGAGACTCGATCAAGAGACCCAGTACTTC. This translates into CASSLRLDQETQYF.

This clonotype was observed at least ten times. The chain joins TRBV20-1 to TRBJ1-5; D not certain. Trimming pared 0 bases from V and 4 bases from J, leaving 16 bases between. Germline values: CDR1 DFQATT, CDR2 SNEGSKA (reference sequence). The CDR3 totals 16 residues. CDR3 coding DNA: TGCAGTGCTAGAGATCCTTTAGGTTCCGCGAATCAGCCCCAGCATTTT. Translation: CSARDPLGSANQPQHF.

Concerning this clonotype: At one boundary the junction diverges from the germline segment, which might be a read error. This sequence joins TRBV11-2 and TRBJ2-2; TRBD2 is a possible D gene (5 bases). The germline CDR1 and CDR2 sequences are SGHAT and FQNNGV. The CDR3 has 16 residues. For the CDR3, the DNA is TGTGCCAGCAGCCTACATATGACGTTGTTCGCCGGGGAGCCGTTTTTT. It encodes CASSLHMTLFAGEPFF. The full variable domain, its missing parts supplied by reference TRBV11-2 and TRBJ2-2, is EAGVAQSPRYKIIEKRQSVAFWCNPISGHATLYWYQQILGQGPKLLIQFQNNGVVDDSQLPKDRFSAERLKGVDSTLKIQPAKLEDSAVYLCASSLHMTLFAGEPFFGEGSRLTVL.